This TCR beta chain was identified during a study of cytomegalovirus exposure and HLA in healthy donors. There are 11 residues in the CDR3. Trimming stripped 8 bases from V and 7 bases from J, with 14 bases between. The V gene's germline CDR1 is SQVTM and CDR2 ANQGSEA. This clone was observed a single time. Its antigen is still unknown. Study-level results: A list of around 150 TCR beta chains associated with cytomegalovirus was given. According to a subsequent analysis, TCR clusters from the first cohort were inclined to appear together in the roughly 120 validation repertoires. As confirmed in vitro, a few CMV-associated chains were specific for CMV antigens.

Profiled with immunoSEQ multiplex PCR; TCRdb holds only in-frame clones, not every one. There are roughly 130,000 clones in the sample; approximately 87% occur only once, and less than 3% lies in the top ten. The sequencing input was PBMCs. The V call is TRBV29-1, the J call TRBJ1-1; possible D gene TRBD1, 5 bases. The origin of this receptor is a man between 18 and 29 years old in good health and CMV-seronegative. The CDR3 here is CSTGRVDEAFF. The CDR3 bases are TGCAGCACTGGCAGGGTTGATGAAGCTTTCTTT.